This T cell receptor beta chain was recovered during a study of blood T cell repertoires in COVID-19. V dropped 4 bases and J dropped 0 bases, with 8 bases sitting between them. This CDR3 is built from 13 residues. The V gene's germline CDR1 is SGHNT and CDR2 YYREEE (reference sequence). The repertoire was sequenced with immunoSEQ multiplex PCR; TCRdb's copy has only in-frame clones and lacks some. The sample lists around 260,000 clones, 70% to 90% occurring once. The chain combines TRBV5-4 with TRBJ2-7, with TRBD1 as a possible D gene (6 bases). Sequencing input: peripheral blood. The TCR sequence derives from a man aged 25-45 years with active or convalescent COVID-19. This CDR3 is CASSPGDSYEQYF. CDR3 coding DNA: TGTGCCAGCAGCCCAGGGGACTCCTACGAGCAGTACTTC.